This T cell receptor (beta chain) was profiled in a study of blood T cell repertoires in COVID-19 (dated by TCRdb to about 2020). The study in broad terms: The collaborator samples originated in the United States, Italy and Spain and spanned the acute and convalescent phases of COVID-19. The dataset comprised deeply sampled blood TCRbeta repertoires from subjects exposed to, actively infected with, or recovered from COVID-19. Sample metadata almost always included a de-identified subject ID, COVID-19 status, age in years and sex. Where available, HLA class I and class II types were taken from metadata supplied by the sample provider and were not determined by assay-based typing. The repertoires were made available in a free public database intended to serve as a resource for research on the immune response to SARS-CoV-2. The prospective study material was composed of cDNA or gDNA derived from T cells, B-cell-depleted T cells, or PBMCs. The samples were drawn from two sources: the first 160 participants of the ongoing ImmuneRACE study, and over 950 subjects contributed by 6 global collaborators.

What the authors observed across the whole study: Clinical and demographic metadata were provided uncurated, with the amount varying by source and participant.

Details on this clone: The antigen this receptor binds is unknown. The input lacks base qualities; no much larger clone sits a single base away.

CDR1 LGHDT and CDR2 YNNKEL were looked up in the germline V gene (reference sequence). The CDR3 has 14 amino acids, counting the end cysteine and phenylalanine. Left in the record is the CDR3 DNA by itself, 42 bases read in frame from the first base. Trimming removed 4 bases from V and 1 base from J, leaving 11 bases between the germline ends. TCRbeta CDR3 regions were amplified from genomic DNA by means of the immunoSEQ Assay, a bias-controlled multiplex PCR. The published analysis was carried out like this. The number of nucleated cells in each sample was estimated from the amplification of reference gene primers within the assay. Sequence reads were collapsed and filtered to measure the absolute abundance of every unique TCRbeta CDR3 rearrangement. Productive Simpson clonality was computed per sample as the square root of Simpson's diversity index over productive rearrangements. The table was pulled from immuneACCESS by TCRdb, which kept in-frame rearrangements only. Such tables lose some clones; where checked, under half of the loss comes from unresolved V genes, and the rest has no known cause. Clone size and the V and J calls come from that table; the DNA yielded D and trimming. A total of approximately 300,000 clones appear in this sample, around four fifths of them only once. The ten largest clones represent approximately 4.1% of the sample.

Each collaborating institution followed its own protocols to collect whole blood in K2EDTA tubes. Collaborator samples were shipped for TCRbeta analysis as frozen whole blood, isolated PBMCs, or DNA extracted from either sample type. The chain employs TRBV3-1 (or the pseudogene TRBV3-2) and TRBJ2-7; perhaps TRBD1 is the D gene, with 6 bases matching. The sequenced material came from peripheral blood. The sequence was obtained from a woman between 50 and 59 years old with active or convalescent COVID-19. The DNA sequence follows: TGTGCCAGCAGCCGGACAGTTTTATCCTACGAGCAGTACTTC. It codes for CASSRTVLSYEQYF.